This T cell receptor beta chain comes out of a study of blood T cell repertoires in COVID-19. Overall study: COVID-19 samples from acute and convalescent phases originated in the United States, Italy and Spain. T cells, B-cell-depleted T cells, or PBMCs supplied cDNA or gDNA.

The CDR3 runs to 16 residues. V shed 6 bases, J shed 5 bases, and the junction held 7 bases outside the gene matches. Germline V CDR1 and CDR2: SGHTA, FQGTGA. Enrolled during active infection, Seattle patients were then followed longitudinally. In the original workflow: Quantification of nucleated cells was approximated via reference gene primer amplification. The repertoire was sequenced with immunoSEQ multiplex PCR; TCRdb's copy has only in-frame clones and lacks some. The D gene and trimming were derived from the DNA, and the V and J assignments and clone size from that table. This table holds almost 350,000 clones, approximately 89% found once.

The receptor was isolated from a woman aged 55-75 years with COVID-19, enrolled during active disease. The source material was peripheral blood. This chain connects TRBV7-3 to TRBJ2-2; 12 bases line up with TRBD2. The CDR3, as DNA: TGTGCCAGCAGTTTTGTTGGGACTAGCGGGACCGGGGAGCTGTTTTTT. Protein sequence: CASSFVGTSGTGELFF.